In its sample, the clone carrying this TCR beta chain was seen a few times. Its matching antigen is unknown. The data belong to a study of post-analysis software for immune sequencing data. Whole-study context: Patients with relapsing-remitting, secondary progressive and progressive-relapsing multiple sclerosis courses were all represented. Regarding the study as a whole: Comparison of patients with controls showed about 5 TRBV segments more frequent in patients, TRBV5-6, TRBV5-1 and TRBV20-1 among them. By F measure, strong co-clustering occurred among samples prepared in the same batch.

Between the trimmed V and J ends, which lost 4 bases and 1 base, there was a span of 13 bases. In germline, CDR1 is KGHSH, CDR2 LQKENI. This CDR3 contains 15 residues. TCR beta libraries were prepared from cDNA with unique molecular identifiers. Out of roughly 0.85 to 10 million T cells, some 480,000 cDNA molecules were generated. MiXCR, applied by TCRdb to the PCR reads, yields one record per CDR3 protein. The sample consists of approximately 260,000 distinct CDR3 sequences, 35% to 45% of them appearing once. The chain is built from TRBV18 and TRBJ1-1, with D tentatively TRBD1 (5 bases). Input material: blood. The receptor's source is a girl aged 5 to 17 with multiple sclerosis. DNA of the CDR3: TGTGCCAGCTCACAAAAAGCTGACAGGAACACTGAAGCTTTCTTT. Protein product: CASSQKADRNTEAFF.